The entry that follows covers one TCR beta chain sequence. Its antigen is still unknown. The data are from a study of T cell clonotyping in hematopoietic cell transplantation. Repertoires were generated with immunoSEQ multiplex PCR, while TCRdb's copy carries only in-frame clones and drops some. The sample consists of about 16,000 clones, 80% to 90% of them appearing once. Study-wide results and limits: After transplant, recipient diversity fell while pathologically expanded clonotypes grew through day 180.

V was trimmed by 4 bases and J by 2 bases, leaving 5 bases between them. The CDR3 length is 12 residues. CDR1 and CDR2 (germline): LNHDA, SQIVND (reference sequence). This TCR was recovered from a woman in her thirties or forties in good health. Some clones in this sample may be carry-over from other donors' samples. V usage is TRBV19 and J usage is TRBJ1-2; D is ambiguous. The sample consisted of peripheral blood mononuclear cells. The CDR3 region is CASSTRNYGYTF. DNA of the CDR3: TGTGCCAGTAGTACTCGCAACTATGGCTACACCTTC. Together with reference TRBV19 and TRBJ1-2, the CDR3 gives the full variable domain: DGGITQSPKYLFRKEGQNVTLSCEQNLNHDAMYWYRQDPGQGLRLIYYSQIVNDFQKGDIAEGYSVSREKKESFPLTVTSAQKNPTAFYLCASSTRNYGYTFGSGTRLTVV.